This T cell receptor (beta chain) comes out of a study of STAT3 mutations in large granular lymphocyte leukemia. The table came from immunoSEQ multiplex PCR; TCRdb's copy has only in-frame clones and leaves some out. Found here are approximately 2,500 clones, over 65% of them singletons; the top ten hold 75% to 90%. The V end lost 1 base, the J end lost 2 bases, and 12 bases lay between the germline ends. CDR1 is SGHDN, CDR2 FVKESK, per germline. The CDR3 covers 15 residues. Whole-study results and caveats: In T-cell large granular lymphocyte leukemia, about half of patients showed multiple immunodominant subclonotypes.

Concerning this clone: The target antigen is unknown.

The rearrangement links TRBV14 to TRBJ2-7, with D maybe TRBD2 (5 bases). The sequence was obtained from a man aged 60 to 69 with T-cell large granular lymphocyte leukemia. Some clones in this sample may be carry-over from other donors' samples. The material sequenced was peripheral blood mononuclear cells. CDR3 in amino acids: CASSQVAGRPYEQYF. The CDR3 DNA reads as TGTGCCAGCAGCCAAGTTGCGGGCCGCCCCTACGAGCAGTACTTC. The whole variable domain, filled in from reference TRBV14 and TRBJ2-7, reads EAGVTQFPSHSVIEKGQTVTLRCDPISGHDNLYWYRRVMGKEIKFLLHFVKESKQDESGMPNNRFLAERTGGTYSTLKVQPAELEDSGVYFCASSQVAGRPYEQYFGPGTRLTVT.